The rows below give T cell receptor beta chains drawn from one sample of a study of blood T cells in healthy people across ages. TCRdb fed the 5' RACE reads into MiXCR, producing one record per CDR3 protein. The data show 550,000 to 800,000 distinct CDR3 sequences, roughly 30% seen once. The sample consisted of blood. These TCRs come from a woman aged 80 or over in good health. CDR3s include the opening cysteine and the closing phenylalanine or tryptophan. The D gene is left open where the match is weak. The listing skips clone size in some rows; elsewhere it reads once, few, many or a size class.

clone size: NA
V gene: TRBV7-2
J gene: TRBJ1-5
D gene: NA
CDR3 protein: CASSNGGNQPQHF
CDR3 DNA: TGTGCCAGCAGCAATGGGGGGAATCAGCCCCAGCATTTT

clone size: many
V gene: TRBV6-2/TRBV6-3
J gene: TRBJ2-5
D gene: NA
CDR3 protein: CASLRGGSKTQYF
CDR3 DNA: TGTGCCAGCCTCAGGGGGGGTTCGAAGACCCAGTACTTC

clone size: many
V gene: TRBV5-1
J gene: TRBJ1-1
D gene: NA
CDR3 protein: CASSLKAGETEAFF
CDR3 DNA: TGCGCCAGCAGCTTAAAGGCCGGGGAAACTGAAGCTTTCTTT

clone size: few
V gene: TRBV20-1
J gene: TRBJ2-5
D gene: NA
CDR3 protein: CSASDDSGSGAGETQYF
CDR3 DNA: TGCAGTGCTAGTGACGACAGTGGATCGGGGGCTGGAGAGACCCAGTACTTC

clone size: many
V gene: TRBV12-3/TRBV12-4
J gene: TRBJ2-7
D gene: NA
CDR3 protein: CASSLGRGGVYEQYF
CDR3 DNA: TGTGCCAGCAGTTTGGGAAGGGGCGGGGTATACGAGCAGTACTTC

clone size: many
V gene: TRBV7-2
J gene: TRBJ1-2
D gene: TRBD1
CDR3 protein: CASSPSPLTGHYGYTF
CDR3 DNA: TGTGCCAGCAGCCCCTCGCCCCTGACAGGGCACTATGGCTACACCTTC

clone size: many
V gene: TRBV7-9
J gene: TRBJ2-5
D gene: NA
CDR3 protein: CASSSLLETQYF
CDR3 DNA: TGTGCCAGCAGCTCGTTGTTGGAGACCCAGTACTTC

clone size: NA
V gene: TRBV4-3
J gene: TRBJ2-3
D gene: NA
CDR3 protein: CASSQDLSGGTDARYF
CDR3 DNA: TGCGCCAGCAGCCAAGACCTATCTGGGGGCACAGATGCGCGGTATTTT

clone size: many
V gene: TRBV29-1
J gene: TRBJ1-1
D gene: NA
CDR3 protein: CSAQQWAGDTEAFF
CDR3 DNA: TGCAGCGCACAACAGTGGGCAGGGGACACTGAAGCTTTCTTT

clone size: many
V gene: TRBV12-3/TRBV12-4
J gene: TRBJ2-5
D gene: TRBD1
CDR3 protein: CASSLVTGFSETQYF
CDR3 DNA: TGTGCCAGCAGTTTGGTGACAGGGTTTTCAGAGACCCAGTACTTC

clone size: many
V gene: TRBV29-1
J gene: TRBJ2-7
D gene: NA
CDR3 protein: CSVRDGAYEQYF
CDR3 DNA: TGCAGCGTTCGTGACGGAGCCTACGAGCAGTACTTC

clone size: once
V gene: TRBV10-3
J gene: TRBJ2-5
D gene: NA
CDR3 protein: CAISRRGETQYF
CDR3 DNA: TGCGCCATCAGCAGACGAGGCGAGACCCAGTACTTC

clone size: many
V gene: TRBV5-1
J gene: TRBJ2-7
D gene: NA
CDR3 protein: CASSLGVRDYEQYF
CDR3 DNA: TGCGCCAGCAGCTTGGGGGTCCGGGACTACGAGCAGTACTTC

clone size: NA
V gene: TRBV20-1
J gene: TRBJ2-1
D gene: TRBD2
CDR3 protein: CSARGPSGGIDEQFF
CDR3 DNA: TGCAGTGCTAGAGGGCCTAGCGGGGGGATCGATGAGCAGTTCTTC

clone size: few
V gene: TRBV28
J gene: TRBJ1-2
D gene: TRBD1
CDR3 protein: CASSSPGQGAYGYTF
CDR3 DNA: TGTGCCAGCAGTTCCCCGGGACAGGGGGCCTATGGCTACACCTTC

clone size: many
V gene: TRBV7-8
J gene: TRBJ1-6
D gene: TRBD1
CDR3 protein: CASRTGGAENSPLHF
CDR3 DNA: TGTGCCAGCAGGACAGGGGGCGCCGAAAATTCACCCCTCCACTTT